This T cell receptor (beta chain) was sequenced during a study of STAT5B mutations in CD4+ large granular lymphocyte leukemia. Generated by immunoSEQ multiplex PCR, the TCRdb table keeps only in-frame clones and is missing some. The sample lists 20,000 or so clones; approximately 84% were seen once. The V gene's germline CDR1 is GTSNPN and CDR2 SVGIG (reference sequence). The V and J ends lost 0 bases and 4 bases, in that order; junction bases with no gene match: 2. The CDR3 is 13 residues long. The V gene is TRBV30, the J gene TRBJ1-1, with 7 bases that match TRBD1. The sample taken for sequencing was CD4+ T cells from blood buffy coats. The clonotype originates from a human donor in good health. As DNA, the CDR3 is TGTGCCTGGAGTGTAAACAGGGGCACTGAAGCTTTCTTT. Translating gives CAWSVNRGTEAFF.